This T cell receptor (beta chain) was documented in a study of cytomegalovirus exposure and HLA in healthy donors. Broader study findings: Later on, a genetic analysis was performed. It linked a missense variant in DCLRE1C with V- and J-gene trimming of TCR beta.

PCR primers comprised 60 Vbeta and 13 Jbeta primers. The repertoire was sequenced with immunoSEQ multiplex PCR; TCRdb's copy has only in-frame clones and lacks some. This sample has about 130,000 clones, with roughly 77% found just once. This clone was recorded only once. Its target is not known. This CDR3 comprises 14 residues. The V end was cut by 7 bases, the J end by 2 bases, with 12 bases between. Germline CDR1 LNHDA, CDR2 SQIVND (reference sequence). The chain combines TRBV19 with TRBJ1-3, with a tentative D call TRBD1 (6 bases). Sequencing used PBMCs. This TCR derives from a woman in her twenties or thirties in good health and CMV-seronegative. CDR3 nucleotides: TGTGCCAGTAAGGAGACAGGAGCTGGAAACACCATATATTTT. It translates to CASKETGAGNTIYF.